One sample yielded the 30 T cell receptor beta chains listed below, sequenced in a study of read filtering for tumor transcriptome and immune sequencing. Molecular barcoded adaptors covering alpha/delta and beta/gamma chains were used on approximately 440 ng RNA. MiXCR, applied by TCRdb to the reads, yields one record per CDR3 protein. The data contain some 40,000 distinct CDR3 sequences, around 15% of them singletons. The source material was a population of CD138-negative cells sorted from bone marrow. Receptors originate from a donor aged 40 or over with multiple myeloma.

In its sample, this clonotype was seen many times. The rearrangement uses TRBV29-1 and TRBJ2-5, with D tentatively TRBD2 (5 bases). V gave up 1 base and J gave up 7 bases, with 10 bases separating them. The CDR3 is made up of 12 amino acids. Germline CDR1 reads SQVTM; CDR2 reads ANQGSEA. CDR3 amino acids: CSVEVQRGTQYF. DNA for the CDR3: TGCAGCGTTGAAGTTCAACGGGGGACCCAGTACTTC.

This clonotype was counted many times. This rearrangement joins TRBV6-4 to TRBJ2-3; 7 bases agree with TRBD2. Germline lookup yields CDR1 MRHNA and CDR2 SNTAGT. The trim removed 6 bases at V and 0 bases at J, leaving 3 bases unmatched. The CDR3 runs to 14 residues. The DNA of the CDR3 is TGTGCCAGCAGCTACGGGGGGAGCACAGATACGCAGTATTTT. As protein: CASSYGGSTDTQYF.

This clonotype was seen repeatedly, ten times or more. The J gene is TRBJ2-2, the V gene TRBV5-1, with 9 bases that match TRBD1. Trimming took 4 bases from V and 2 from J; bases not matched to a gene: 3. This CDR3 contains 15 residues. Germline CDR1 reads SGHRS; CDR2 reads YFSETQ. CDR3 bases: TGCGCCAGCAGCCGGGGACAGGGCAACACCGGGGAGCTGTTTTTT. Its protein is CASSRGQGNTGELFF.

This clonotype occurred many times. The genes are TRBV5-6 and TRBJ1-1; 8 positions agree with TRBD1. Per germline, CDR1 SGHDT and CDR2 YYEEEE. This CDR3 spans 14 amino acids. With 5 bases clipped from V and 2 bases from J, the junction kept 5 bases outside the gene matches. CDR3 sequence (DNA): TGTGCCAGCAGAAGGGGACAGGTCAACACTGAAGCTTTCTTT. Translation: CASRRGQVNTEAFF. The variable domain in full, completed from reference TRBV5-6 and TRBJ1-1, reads DAGVTQSPTHLIKTRGQQVTLRCSPKSGHDTVSWYQQALGQGPQFIFQYYEEEERQRGNFPDRFSGHQFPNYSSELNVNALLLGDSALYLCASRRGQVNTEAFFGQGTRLTVV.

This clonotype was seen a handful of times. The CDR3 coding sequence is TGCGCCAGCAGCCAAGGACAGGGGGAGTACGAGCAGTACTTC. Protein: CASSQGQGEYEQYF. The genes are TRBV4-1 and TRBJ2-7; 9 nucleotides line up with TRBD1. Germline values: CDR1 MGHRA, CDR2 YSYEKL. This CDR3 has 14 residues. V gave up 1 base and J gave up 4 bases; unmatched junction bases: 2.

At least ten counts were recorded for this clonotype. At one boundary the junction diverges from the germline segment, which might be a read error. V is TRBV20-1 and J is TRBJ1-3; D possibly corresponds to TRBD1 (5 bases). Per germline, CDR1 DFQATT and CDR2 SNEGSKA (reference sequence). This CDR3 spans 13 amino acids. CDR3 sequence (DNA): TGCAGTGCCAGAGGAGGGGTCGGAAACACCATATATTTT. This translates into CSARGGVGNTIYF.

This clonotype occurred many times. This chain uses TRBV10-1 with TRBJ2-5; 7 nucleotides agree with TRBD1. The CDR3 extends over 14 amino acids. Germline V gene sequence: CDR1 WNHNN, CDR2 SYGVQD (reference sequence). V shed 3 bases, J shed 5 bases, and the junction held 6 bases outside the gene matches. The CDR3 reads CASSDPGRGETQYF. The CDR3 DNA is TGCGCCAGCAGTGACCCGGGCAGGGGGGAGACCCAGTACTTC.

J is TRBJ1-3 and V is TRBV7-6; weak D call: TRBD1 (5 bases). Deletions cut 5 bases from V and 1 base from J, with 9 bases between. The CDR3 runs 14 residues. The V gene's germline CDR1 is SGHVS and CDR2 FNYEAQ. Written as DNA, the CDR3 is TGTGCCAGCAGCACAAGACAGTCTGGAAACACCATATATTTT. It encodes CASSTRQSGNTIYF.

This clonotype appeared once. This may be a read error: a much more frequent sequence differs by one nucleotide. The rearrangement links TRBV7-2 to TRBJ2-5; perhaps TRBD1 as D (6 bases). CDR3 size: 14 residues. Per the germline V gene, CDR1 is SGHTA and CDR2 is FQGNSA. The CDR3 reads CASSLQGIQGTQYF. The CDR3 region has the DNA TGTGCCAGCAGCTTGCAGGGGATTCAAGGGACCCAGTACTTC. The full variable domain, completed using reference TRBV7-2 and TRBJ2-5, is GAGVSQSPSNKVTEKGKDVELRCDPISGHTALYWYRQSLGQGLEFLIYFQGNSAPDKSGLPSDRFSAERTGGSVSTLTIQRTQQEDSAVYLCASSLQGIQGTQYFGPGTRLLVL.

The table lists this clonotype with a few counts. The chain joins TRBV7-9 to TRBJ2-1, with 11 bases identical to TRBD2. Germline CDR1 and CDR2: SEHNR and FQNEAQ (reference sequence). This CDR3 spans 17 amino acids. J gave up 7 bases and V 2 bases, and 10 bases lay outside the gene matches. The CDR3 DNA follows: TGTGCCAGCAGCTTACTACCCCGACTAGCGGGGAATAATGAGCAGTTCTTC. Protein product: CASSLLPRLAGNNEQFF.

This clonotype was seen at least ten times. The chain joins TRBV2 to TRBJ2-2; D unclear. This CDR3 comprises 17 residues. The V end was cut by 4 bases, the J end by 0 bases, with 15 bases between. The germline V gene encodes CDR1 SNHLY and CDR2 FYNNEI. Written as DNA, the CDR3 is TGTGCCAGCAGTGGGGTAGTCTGGGCCACGAACACCGGGGAGCTGTTTTTT. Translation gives CASSGVVWATNTGELFF. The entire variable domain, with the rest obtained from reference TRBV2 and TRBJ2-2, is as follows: EPEVTQTPSHQVTQMGQEVILRCVPISNHLYFYWYRQILGQKVEFLVSFYNNEISEKSEIFDDQFSVERPDGSNFTLKIRSTKLEDSAMYFCASSGVVWATNTGELFFGEGSRLTVL.

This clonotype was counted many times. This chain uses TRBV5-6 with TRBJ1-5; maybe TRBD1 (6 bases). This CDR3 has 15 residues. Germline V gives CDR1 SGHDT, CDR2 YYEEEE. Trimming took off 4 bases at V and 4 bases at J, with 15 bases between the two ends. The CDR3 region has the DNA TGTGCCAGCAGCGTGAGGGGGGTTTGGAATCAGCCCCAGCATTTT. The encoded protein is CASSVRGVWNQPQHF.

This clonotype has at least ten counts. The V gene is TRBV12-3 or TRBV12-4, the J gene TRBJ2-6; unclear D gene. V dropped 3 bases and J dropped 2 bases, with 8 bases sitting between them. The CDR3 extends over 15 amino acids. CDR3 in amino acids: CASSLGLPGANVLTF. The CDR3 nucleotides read TGTGCCAGCAGTTTGGGTCTACCTGGGGCCAACGTCCTGACTTTC.

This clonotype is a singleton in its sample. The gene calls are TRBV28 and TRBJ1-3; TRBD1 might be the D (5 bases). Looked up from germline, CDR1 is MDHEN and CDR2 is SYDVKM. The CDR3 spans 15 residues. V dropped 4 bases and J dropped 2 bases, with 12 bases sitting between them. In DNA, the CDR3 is TGTGCCAGCAGTTCCAGGGAGATCGCTGGAAACACCATATATTTT. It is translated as CASSSREIAGNTIYF.

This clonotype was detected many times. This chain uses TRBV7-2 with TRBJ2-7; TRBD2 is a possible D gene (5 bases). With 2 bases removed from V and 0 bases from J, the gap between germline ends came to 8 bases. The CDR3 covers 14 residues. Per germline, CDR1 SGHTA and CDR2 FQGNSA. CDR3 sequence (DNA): TGTGCCAGCAGCTTAAAAGCGGCCTCCTACGAGCAGTACTTC. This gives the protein CASSLKAASYEQYF.

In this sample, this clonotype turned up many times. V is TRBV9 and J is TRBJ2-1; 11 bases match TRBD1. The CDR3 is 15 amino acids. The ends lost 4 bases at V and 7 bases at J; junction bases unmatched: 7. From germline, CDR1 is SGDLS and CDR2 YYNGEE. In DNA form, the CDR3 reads TGTGCCAGCAGCCTAGGACAGGGGGCAAGTAATGAGCAGTTCTTC. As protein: CASSLGQGASNEQFF.

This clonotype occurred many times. In DNA form, the CDR3 reads TGTGCTAGTGGTTTAGGAGGCTATCAGCCCCAGCATTTT. It encodes CASGLGGYQPQHF. The gene calls are TRBV12-5 and TRBJ1-5; D unresolved. The germline V gene has CDR1 LGHNT and CDR2 FRNRAP. The CDR3 covers 13 residues. Trimming removed 3 bases from V and 5 bases from J, with 8 bases in between. The variable domain in full, with the rest retrieved from reference TRBV12-5 and TRBJ1-5, is DARVTQTPRHKVTEMGQEVTMRCQPILGHNTVFWYRQTMMQGLELLAYFRNRAPLDDSGMPKDRFSAEMPDATLATLKIQPSEPRDSAVYFCASGLGGYQPQHFGDGTRLSIL.

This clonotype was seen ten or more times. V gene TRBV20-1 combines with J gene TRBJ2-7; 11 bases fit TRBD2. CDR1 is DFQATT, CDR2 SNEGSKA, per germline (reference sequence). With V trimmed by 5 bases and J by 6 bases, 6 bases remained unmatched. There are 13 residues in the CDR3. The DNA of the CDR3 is TGCAGTGCTGGGTTAGCGGGAGGGAGCGAGCAGTACTTC. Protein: CSAGLAGGSEQYF.

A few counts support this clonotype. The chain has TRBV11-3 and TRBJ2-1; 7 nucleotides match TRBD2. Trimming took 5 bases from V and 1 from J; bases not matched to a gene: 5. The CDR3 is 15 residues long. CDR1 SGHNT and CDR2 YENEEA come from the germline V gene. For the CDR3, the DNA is TGTGCCAGCAGCCGAGCGGGGCCTTCCTACAATGAGCAGTTCTTC. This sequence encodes CASSRAGPSYNEQFF.

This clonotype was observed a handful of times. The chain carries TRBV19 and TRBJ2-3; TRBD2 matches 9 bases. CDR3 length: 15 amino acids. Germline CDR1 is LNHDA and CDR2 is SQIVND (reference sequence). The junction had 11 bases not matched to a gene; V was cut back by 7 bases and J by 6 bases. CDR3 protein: CASKITGLAMDTQYF. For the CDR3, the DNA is TGTGCCAGTAAGATAACGGGACTAGCAATGGATACGCAGTATTTT.

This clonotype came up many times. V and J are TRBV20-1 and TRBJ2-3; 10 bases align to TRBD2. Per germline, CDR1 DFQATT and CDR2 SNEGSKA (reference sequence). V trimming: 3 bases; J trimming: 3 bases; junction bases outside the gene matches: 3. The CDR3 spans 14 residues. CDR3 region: CSASISGRTDTQYF. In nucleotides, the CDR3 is TGCAGTGCTAGTATTAGCGGGAGGACAGATACGCAGTATTTT.

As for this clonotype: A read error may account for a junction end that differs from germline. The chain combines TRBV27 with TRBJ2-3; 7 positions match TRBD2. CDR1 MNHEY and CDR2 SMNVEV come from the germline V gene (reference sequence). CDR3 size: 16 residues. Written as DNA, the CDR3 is TGTGCCAGCCGGGAGCGGGATTTTGTCAGAGCAGATACGCAGTGTTTT. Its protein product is CASRERDFVRADTQCF.

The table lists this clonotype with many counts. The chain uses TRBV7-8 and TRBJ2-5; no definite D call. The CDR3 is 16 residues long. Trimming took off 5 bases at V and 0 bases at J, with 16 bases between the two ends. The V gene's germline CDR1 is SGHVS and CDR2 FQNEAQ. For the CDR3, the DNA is TGTGCCAGCAGCACCTGGACCTTGGGCTACCAAGAGACCCAGTACTTC. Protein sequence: CASSTWTLGYQETQYF.

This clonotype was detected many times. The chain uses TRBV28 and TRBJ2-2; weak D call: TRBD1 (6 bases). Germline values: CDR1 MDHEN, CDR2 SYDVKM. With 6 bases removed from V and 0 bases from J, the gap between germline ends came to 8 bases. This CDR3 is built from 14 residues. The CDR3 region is CASRTGTNTGELFF. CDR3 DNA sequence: TGTGCCAGCAGGACAGGAACGAACACCGGGGAGCTGTTTTTT.

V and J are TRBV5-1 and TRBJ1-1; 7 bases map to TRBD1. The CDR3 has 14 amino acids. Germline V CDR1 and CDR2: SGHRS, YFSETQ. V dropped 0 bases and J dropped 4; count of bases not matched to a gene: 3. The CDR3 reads CASSLEGGSTEAFF. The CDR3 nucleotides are TGCGCCAGCAGCTTGGAAGGGGGCAGCACTGAAGCTTTCTTT.

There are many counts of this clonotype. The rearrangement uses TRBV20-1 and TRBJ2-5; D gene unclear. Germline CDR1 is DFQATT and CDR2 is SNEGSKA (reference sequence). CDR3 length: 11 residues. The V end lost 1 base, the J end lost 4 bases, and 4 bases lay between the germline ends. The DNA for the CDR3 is TGCAGTGCTAGAGCTGCAGAGACCCAGTACTTC. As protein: CSARAAETQYF.

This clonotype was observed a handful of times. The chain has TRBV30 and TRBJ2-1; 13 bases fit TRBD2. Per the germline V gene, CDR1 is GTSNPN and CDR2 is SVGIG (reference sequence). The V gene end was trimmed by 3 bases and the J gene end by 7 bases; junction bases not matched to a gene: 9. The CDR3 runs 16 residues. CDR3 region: CAWRLAGGFWVNEQFF. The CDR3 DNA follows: TGTGCCTGGAGACTAGCGGGAGGGTTTTGGGTGAATGAGCAGTTCTTC.

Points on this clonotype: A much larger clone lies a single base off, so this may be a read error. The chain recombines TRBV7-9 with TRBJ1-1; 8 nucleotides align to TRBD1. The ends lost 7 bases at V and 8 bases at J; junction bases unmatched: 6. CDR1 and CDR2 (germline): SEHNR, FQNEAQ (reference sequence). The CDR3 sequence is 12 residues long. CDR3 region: CASIAGGREAFF. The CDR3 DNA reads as TGTGCCAGCATTGCAGGGGGCCGAGAAGCTTTCTTT.

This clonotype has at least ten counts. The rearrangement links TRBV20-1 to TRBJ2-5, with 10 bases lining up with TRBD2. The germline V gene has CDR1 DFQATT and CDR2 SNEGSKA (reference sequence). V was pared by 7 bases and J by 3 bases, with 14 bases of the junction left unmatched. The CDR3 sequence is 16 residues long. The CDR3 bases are TGCAGTGTTCTTGAGCTAGCGGGAGTAACGAAAGAGACCCAGTACTTC. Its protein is CSVLELAGVTKETQYF.

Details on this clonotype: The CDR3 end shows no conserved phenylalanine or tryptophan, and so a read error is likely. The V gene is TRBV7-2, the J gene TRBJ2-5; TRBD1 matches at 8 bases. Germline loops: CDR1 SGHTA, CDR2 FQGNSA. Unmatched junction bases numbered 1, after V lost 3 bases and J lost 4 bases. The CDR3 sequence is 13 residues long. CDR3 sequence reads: CASSFTGGETQYL. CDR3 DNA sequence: TGTGCCAGCAGCTTTACAGGGGGAGAGACCCAGTACCTC.